This T cell receptor beta chain appears in the sequencing data of a study of T cell responses to AZD1222 COVID-19 vaccine. Looking at the study overall: Second doses were pooled across both intervals (about 4 or about 12 weeks).

A remark on this clone: The antigen is unknown.

Study-level findings and limits: Females outnumbered males among donors, who were mostly white British; clonal diversity was possibly underestimated. Spike-spanning, vaccine-associated CD4 TCRs were dominant at 160-218 and 743-854.

Profiled with immunoSEQ multiplex PCR; TCRdb holds only in-frame clones, not every one. Of under 120,000 clones listed, around 94% are singletons. V lost 2 bases and J lost 4, with 11 bases in between. Looked up from germline, CDR1 is MDHEN and CDR2 is SYDVKM. This CDR3 comprises 14 residues. The starting material was peripheral blood, obtained on day 0 of AZD1222 vaccination. This receptor was obtained from an adult in good health. The genes are TRBV28 and TRBJ1-1; weak D call: TRBD1 (5 bases). In DNA, the CDR3 is TGTGCCAGCAGTTTAATAGGGGCGATCACTGAAGCTTTCTTT. This gives the protein CASSLIGAITEAFF.